The 4 T cell receptor beta chains presented below share a single source sample, sequenced in a study of cytomegalovirus exposure and HLA in healthy donors. 13 Jbeta primers and 60 Vbeta primers were used for the PCR. Assay used: immunoSEQ multiplex PCR; TCRdb lists only in-frame clones, some missing. The sample yields around 180,000 clones, roughly four fifths seen once. Sequenced input: PBMCs. All receptors derive from a man younger than 35 in good health and CMV-seronegative.

J is TRBJ1-5 and V is TRBV6-5; perhaps TRBD1 as D (6 bases). Germline CDR1 and CDR2: MNHEY and SVGAGI. The CDR3 extends over 15 amino acids. V lost 10 bases and J 0 bases, leaving 16 bases between the germline ends. The CDR3 DNA reads TGTGCCACCCGGAGGACAGTCAATAGCAATCAGCCCCAGCATTTT. It specifies CATRRTVNSNQPQHF.

The rearrangement uses TRBV18 and TRBJ1-1; 12 bases match TRBD1. The ends lost 5 bases at V and 6 bases at J; junction bases unmatched: 4. The V gene's germline CDR1 is KGHSH and CDR2 LQKENI. The CDR3 loop spans 14 amino acids. In nucleotides, the CDR3 is TGTGCCAGCTCATCCGGGACAGGGGGCCCTGAAGCTTTCTTT. Its translation: CASSSGTGGPEAFF.

This clone was seen a handful of times. The CDR3 protein is CASSFRGNTEAFF. CDR3 DNA: TGTGCCAGCAGTTTCAGAGGGAACACTGAAGCTTTCTTT. The V gene is TRBV28, the J gene TRBJ1-1; D is unclear. Per the germline V gene, CDR1 is MDHEN and CDR2 is SYDVKM. V lost 3 bases to trimming and J lost 1 base, with 6 bases between them. This CDR3 contains 13 residues. The entire variable domain, with the rest obtained from reference TRBV28 and TRBJ1-1, is as follows: DVKVTQSSRYLVKRTGEKVFLECVQDMDHENMFWYRQDPGLGLRLIYFSYDVKMKEKGDIPEGYSVSREKKERFSLILESASTNQTSMYLCASSFRGNTEAFFGQGTRLTVV.

This sequence joins TRBV10-3 and TRBJ1-2; TRBD1 agrees at 8 bases. The V gene's germline CDR1 is ENHRY and CDR2 SYGVKD. J gave up 2 bases and V 0 bases, and 2 bases lay outside the gene matches. The CDR3 extends over 15 amino acids. The CDR3 here is CAISESTGVNYGYTF. CDR3 nucleotides: TGTGCCATCAGTGAGTCGACAGGGGTAAACTATGGCTACACCTTC.